A selection of T cell receptor beta chains follows, all from one sample in a study of technical replicates of blood from a few donors. The table came from immunoSEQ multiplex PCR; TCRdb's copy has only in-frame clones and leaves some out. The data contain about 74,000 clones, 85% to 95% of them singletons. Sequencing used T cells isolated from PBMCs. The receptors here all came from a human donor in good health. The CDR3 runs from the conserved cysteine through the conserved F or W. A D gene is named only where the DNA matches it firmly. Where a row states a size, it is once, few, many or the class of an expanded clone; other rows omit it.

J gene | D gene | V gene | clone size | CDR3 DNA | CDR3 protein
TRBJ2-5 | . | TRBV30 | once | TGTGCCTGGATAGAGCAGGGCGGAGAGACCCAGTACTTC | CAWIEQGGETQYF
TRBJ2-7 | TRBD2 | TRBV18 | . | TGTGCCAGCTCACCTGGGACTAGCGGGAGATACGAGCAGTACTTC | CASSPGTSGRYEQYF
TRBJ2-5 | TRBD2 | TRBV5-4 | . | TGTGCCAGCAGCCCGGGGACTAGCGGGAGCCAAGAGACCCAGTACTTC | CASSPGTSGSQETQYF
TRBJ2-1 | TRBD1 | TRBV6-1 | . | TGTGCCAGCAGTGCGACAGGGGATGCCTACAATGAGCAGTTCTTC | CASSATGDAYNEQFF
TRBJ1-2 | . | TRBV7-9 | . | TGTGCCAGCAGCTTAATGAATGGGGCTGGCTACACCTTC | CASSLMNGAGYTF
TRBJ1-3 | . | TRBV10-3 | . | TGTGCCATCAGGGACAGTACACACTCTGGAAACACCATATATTTT | CAIRDSTHSGNTIYF
TRBJ2-7 | . | TRBV4-1 | once | TGCGCCAGCAGCCAAGAGGTTACCGGGGAGCAGTACTTC | CASSQEVTGEQYF
TRBJ2-5 | TRBD2 | TRBV18 | once | TGTGCCAGCTCCCCGCCTAGCGGGAGTCAAGAGACCCAGTACTTC | CASSPPSGSQETQYF
TRBJ2-5 | . | TRBV7-9 | once | TGTGCCAGCAGCTTAGAGGGGAATTGGGACAAAGAGACCCAGTACTTC | CASSLEGNWDKETQYF
TRBJ1-1 | . | TRBV25-1 | . | TGTGCCAGCAGTGAGTTAAACGGTCCCGAAGCTTTCTTT | CASSELNGPEAFF
TRBJ2-7 | TRBD2 | TRBV4-2 | . | TGTGCCAGCAGCCAAGAGAAAGCGGGACCCTACGAGCAGTACTTC | CASSQEKAGPYEQYF
TRBJ1-1 | . | TRBV7-9 | . | TGTGCCAGCAGCCGCTTCTGGGAGACGAACACTGAAGCTTTCTTT | CASSRFWETNTEAFF
TRBJ2-1 | . | TRBV7-2 | . | TGTGCCAGCACCCCTGGCTGGGGGGACTACAATGAGCAGTTCTTC | CASTPGWGDYNEQFF
TRBJ2-5 | . | TRBV6-5 | once | TGTGCCAGCAGTCCCCATCCGGTCGAGACCCAGTACTTC | CASSPHPVETQYF
TRBJ1-1 | . | TRBV12-5 | . | TGTGCTAGTGGTTTCGCGAGGGGGGGTGAAGCTTTCTTT | CASGFARGGEAFF
TRBJ1-6 | . | TRBV6-1 | . | TGTGCCAGCAGTGAAACAGGTTACTCCTATAATTCACCCCTCCACTTT | CASSETGYSYNSPLHF
TRBJ1-2 | . | TRBV7-8 | . | TGTGCCAGCAGCTTGCGCAGGGATGACCACTATGGCTACACCTTC | CASSLRRDDHYGYTF
TRBJ1-1 | TRBD1 | TRBV28 | . | TGTGCCAGCATCCCGGGACAGGGGACTGAAGCTTTCTTT | CASIPGQGTEAFF
TRBJ2-3 | TRBD2 | TRBV5-1 | . | TGCGCCAGCAGCTTGTCTAGCGGGGCCACAGATACGCAGTATTTT | CASSLSSGATDTQYF
TRBJ1-1 | . | TRBV5-6 | . | TGTGCCAGCACCCTTGGATGGGGAGGGGGAGCTTTCTTT | CASTLGWGGGAFF
TRBJ2-3 | TRBD1 | TRBV30 | . | TGTGCCTGGAGTGAAGGACAGGGCACAGATACGCAGTATTTT | CAWSEGQGTDTQYF